The clone carrying this T cell receptor beta chain has just one count. The CDR3 consists of 14 residues. Germline CDR1 is SGHTA and CDR2 is FQGTGA. Trimming removed 4 bases from V and 4 bases from J; junction bases left unmatched: 6. Data came from immunoSEQ multiplex PCR; TCRdb stores just in-frame clones and leaves some out. The sample holds 180,000 or so clones, over 65% seen once. Assignments of participants to cohorts depended upon their own reported clinical history. Two negative PCRs, clearance, or symptom resolution characterized the recovered Cohort 3 donors. This entry is derived from a study of blood T cell repertoires in COVID-19. Study context: Spain, Italy and the United States supplied samples that represented acute and convalescent COVID-19.

The chain combines TRBV7-3 with TRBJ1-1, with TRBD1 matching over 7 bases. The clonotype was recovered from a woman between 45 and 65 years old who had recovered from COVID-19. Sequenced input: PBMCs or T cells enriched from blood (not recorded which). CDR3: CASSSQGGITEAFF. DNA of the CDR3: TGTGCCAGCAGCTCTCAGGGGGGTATCACTGAAGCTTTCTTT.